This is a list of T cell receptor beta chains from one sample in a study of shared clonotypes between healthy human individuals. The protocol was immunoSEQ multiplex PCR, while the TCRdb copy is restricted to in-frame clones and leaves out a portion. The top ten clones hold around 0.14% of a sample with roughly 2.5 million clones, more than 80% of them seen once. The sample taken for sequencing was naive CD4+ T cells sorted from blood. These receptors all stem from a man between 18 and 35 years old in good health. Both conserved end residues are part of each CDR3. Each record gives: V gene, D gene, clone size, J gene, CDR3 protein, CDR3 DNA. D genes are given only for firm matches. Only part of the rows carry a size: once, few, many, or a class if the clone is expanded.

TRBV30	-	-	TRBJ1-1	CAWSASPNTEAFF	TGTGCCTGGAGTGCGTCACCGAACACTGAAGCTTTCTTT
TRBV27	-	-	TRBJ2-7	CASSHLSRHYPSSYEQYF	TGTGCCAGCAGTCACTTAAGTAGACACTACCCGAGCTCCTACGAGCAGTACTTC
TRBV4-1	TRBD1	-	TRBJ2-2	CASSQGDRGNTGELFF	TGCGCCAGCAGCCAAGGAGACAGGGGTAACACCGGGGAGCTGTTTTTT
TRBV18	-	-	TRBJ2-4	CASSPFQEENIQYF	TGTGCCAGCTCACCTTTCCAGGAGGAAAACATTCAGTACTTC
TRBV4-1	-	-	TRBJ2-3	CASSQDYRPSNGDTQYF	TGCGCCAGCAGCCAAGATTATCGCCCCTCGAATGGGGATACGCAGTATTTT
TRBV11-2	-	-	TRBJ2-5	CASSSTVETQYF	TGTGCCAGCAGCTCGACAGTGGAGACCCAGTACTTC
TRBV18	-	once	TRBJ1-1	CASSPEEGIEAFF	TGTGCCAGCTCACCAGAGGAAGGGATTGAAGCTTTCTTT
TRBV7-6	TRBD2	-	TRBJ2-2	CASSPLSTSGSRTGELFF	TGTGCCAGCAGCCCCCTGTCCACTAGCGGGAGTAGGACCGGGGAGCTGTTTTTT
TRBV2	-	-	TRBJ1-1	CASSGPGMNTEAFF	TGTGCCAGCAGTGGGCCGGGCATGAACACTGAAGCTTTCTTT
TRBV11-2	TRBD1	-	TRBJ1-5	CASSLGSGTGNGRPQHF	TGTGCCAGCAGCTTGGGTTCCGGGACAGGGAACGGGAGGCCCCAGCATTTT
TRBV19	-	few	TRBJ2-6	CASSIQSGANVLTF	TGTGCCAGTAGTATACAGTCTGGGGCCAACGTCCTGACTTTC
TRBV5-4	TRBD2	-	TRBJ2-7	CASSPGGTSGAEQYF	TGTGCCAGCAGCCCCGGCGGGACTAGCGGGGCCGAGCAGTACTTC
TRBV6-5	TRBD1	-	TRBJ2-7	CASRTTGVHEQYF	TGTGCCAGCAGAACGACAGGGGTCCACGAGCAGTACTTC
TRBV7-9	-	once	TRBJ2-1	CASSLAWRLDSVEQFF	TGTGCCAGCAGCTTAGCGTGGAGACTAGATTCAGTTGAGCAGTTCTTC
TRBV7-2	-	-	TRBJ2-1	CASSLQTAYYNEQFF	TGTGCCAGCAGCTTACAAACAGCTTACTACAATGAGCAGTTCTTC
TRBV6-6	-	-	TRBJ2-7	CASIEGNSYEQYF	TGTGCCAGCATCGAGGGAAACTCCTACGAGCAGTACTTC
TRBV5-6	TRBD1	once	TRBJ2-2	CASSLGQGTGELFF	TGTGCCAGCAGCTTGGGACAGGGCACCGGGGAGCTGTTTTTT
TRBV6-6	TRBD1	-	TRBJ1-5	CASSYSDRGRQQPQHF	TGTGCCAGCAGTTACTCGGACAGGGGGCGCCAACAGCCCCAGCATTTT
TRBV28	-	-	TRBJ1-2	CASSLMTLTYGGYTF	TGTGCCAGCAGTCTGATGACACTTACCTACGGTGGCTACACCTTC
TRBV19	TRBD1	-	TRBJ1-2	CASMGPGGHYGYTF	TGTGCCAGTATGGGTCCAGGGGGGCACTATGGCTACACCTTC
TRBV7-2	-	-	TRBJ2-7	CASSLGFGDEQYF	TGTGCCAGCAGCTTAGGTTTCGGGGACGAGCAGTACTTC
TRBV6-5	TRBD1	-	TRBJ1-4	CASQDRGLGKLFF	TGTGCCAGTCAGGACAGGGGTTTAGGAAAACTGTTTTTT
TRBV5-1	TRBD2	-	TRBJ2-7	CASSPVAGYEQYF	TGCGCCAGCAGCCCAGTAGCGGGGTACGAGCAGTACTTC
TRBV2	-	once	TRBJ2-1	CASSDLGQGGNEQFF	TGTGCCAGCAGTGATCTGGGGCAGGGTGGGAATGAGCAGTTCTTC
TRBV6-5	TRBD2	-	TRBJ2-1	CASSYSALAGGHEQFF	TGTGCCAGCAGTTACTCGGCACTAGCGGGAGGTCATGAGCAGTTCTTC
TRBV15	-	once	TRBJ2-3	CATSRDPRPTSPDTQYF	TGTGCCACCAGCAGAGACCCGCGCCCTACTAGCCCAGATACGCAGTATTTT
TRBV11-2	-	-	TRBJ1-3	CASSPGHHSGNTIYF	TGTGCCAGCAGCCCCGGACATCACTCTGGAAACACCATATATTTT
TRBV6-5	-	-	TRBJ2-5	CASSRMKQGQETQYF	TGTGCCAGCAGTCGAATGAAACAGGGCCAAGAGACCCAGTACTTC
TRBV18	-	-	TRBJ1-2	CASSPTVNYGYTF	TGTGCCAGCTCACCAACGGTTAACTATGGCTACACCTTC
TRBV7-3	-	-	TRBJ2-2	CASSYGQNTGELFF	TGTGCCAGCAGCTACGGACAGAACACCGGGGAGCTGTTTTTT
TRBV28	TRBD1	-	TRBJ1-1	CASGQGVDAFF	TGTGCCAGCGGACAGGGGGTGGACGCTTTCTTT
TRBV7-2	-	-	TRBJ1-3	CASSLEAKGSGNTIYF	TGTGCCAGCAGCTTAGAGGCTAAGGGCTCTGGAAACACCATATATTTT
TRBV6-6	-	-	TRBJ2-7	CASSTTDHEQYF	TGTGCCAGCAGTACGACCGACCACGAGCAGTACTTC
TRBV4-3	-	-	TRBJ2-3	CASSPEPDTQYF	TGCGCCAGCAGCCCCGAGCCGGATACGCAGTATTTT
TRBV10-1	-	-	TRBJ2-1	CASSFRENEQFF	TGCGCCAGCAGTTTCAGGGAAAATGAGCAGTTCTTC